One sample yielded the 19 T cell receptor beta chains listed below, sequenced in a study of a mutant IDH1 vaccine in newly diagnosed glioma. The sample's time point: week 35, safety follow-up. Vaccination comprised doses that each held 300 ug of mutant IDH1 20-mer peptide, plus topical imiquimod. Using immunoSEQ multiplex PCR, the repertoire was profiled, and TCRdb retains in-frame clones only, with some absent. The data show under 40,000 clones, around 77% seen once. No cognate antigen is known for these TCRs. This sample comprised PBMCs, obtained from a glioma patient whose treatment included an IDH1 peptide vaccine. These receptors were taken from a man aged 40-50 years with glioma. Some clones in this sample may be carry-over from other donors' samples.

This chain links TRBV4-2 with TRBJ1-5; no clear D. Germline CDR1 LGHNA, CDR2 YNFKEQ. V was cut by 1 base and J by 4 bases, with 2 bases left in between. The CDR3 is 12 residues long. The CDR3 region is CASSQGNQPQHF. CDR3 sequence (DNA): TGTGCCAGCAGCCAAGGGAATCAGCCCCAGCATTTT.

The rearrangement uses TRBV28 and TRBJ1-1, with TRBD1 as a possible D gene (5 bases). The CDR3 totals 12 residues. CDR1 and CDR2 from the germline V gene are MDHEN and SYDVKM. CDR3 bases: TGTGTTTCCGGGACGTTGAACACTGAAGCTTTCTTT. This codes for CVSGTLNTEAFF. The entire variable domain, with the rest obtained from reference TRBV28 and TRBJ1-1, is as follows: DVKVTQSSRYLVKRTGEKVFLECVQDMDHENMFWYRQDPGLGLRLIYFSYDVKMKEKGDIPEGYSVSREKKERFSLILESASTNQTSMYLCVSGTLNTEAFFGQGTRLTVV.

The J gene is TRBJ2-3, the V gene TRBV27, with TRBD2 as a possible D gene (5 bases). The CDR3 sequence is 14 residues long. Germline V CDR1 and CDR2: MNHEY, SMNVEV (reference sequence). Trimming pared 3 bases from V and 2 bases from J, leaving 9 bases between. In nucleotides, the CDR3 is TGTGCCAGCAGTTTGGCGGAGGTCACAGATACGCAGTATTTT. As protein: CASSLAEVTDTQYF.

The chain is built from TRBV6-5 and TRBJ2-3; 8 bases match TRBD1. The CDR3 sequence is 14 residues long. The V and J ends lost 5 bases and 4 bases, in that order; junction bases with no gene match: 5. CDR1 and CDR2 (germline): MNHEY, SVGAGI. Here the CDR3 reads CASSPTGAADTQYF. The CDR3 bases are TGTGCCAGCAGTCCGACAGGGGCCGCAGATACGCAGTATTTT.

J is TRBJ2-1 and V is TRBV5-1, with a possible D match to TRBD2 (5 bases). The germline gives CDR1 SGHRS, CDR2 YFSETQ. The CDR3 loop spans 14 amino acids. V gave up 2 bases and J gave up 8 bases, with 14 bases separating them. CDR3 DNA: TGCGCCAGCAGCTTTCAAGGTGAGGGCTATGAGCAGTTCTTC. Amino acids: CASSFQGEGYEQFF.

CDR3 sequence reads: CASSERQKGYGYTF. CDR3 in DNA: TGTGCCAGCAGTGAACGACAAAAGGGGTATGGCTACACCTTC. The genes are TRBV6-1 and TRBJ1-2, with TRBD1 as a possible D gene (5 bases). Germline V CDR1 and CDR2: MNHNS, SASEGT. The CDR3 spans 14 residues. The V end was cut by 2 bases, the J end by 5 bases, with 12 bases between.

This rearrangement joins TRBV27 to TRBJ1-5, with D possibly being TRBD1 (5 bases). V was clipped by 6 bases and J by 7 bases, with 10 bases between them. Germline CDR1 MNHEY, CDR2 SMNVEV (reference sequence). The CDR3 covers 12 residues. Written as DNA, the CDR3 is TGTGCCAGCAGAATAGGGGAACAGCCCCAGCATTTT. Its protein product is CASRIGEQPQHF.

Worth noting for this clone: A junction boundary mismatches the germline segment, possibly from a read error. This chain joins TRBV6-1 and TRBJ1-1, with D tentatively TRBD1 (6 bases). The CDR3 is made up of 12 amino acids. Germline CDR1 and CDR2: MNHNS and SASEGT. This chain's CDR3 is CASDREGGNSHF. The CDR3 nucleotides are TGTGCCAGTGATCGAGAAGGGGGAAATAGCCATTTT.

The chain links TRBV27 to TRBJ1-5; unclear D gene. With 5 bases removed from V and 7 bases from J, the gap between germline ends came to 15 bases. The V gene's germline CDR1 is MNHEY and CDR2 SMNVEV (reference sequence). The CDR3 runs 14 residues. The CDR3 here is CASSTKRSNQPQHF. In DNA, the CDR3 is TGTGCCAGCAGTACTAAAAGGAGTAACCAGCCCCAGCATTTT.

This chain links TRBV6-4 with TRBJ1-1; possible D gene TRBD1, 5 bases. The CDR3 has 14 residues. Between the trimmed V and J ends, which lost 0 bases and 7 bases, there was a span of 12 bases. Germline values: CDR1 MRHNA, CDR2 SNTAGT. CDR3 protein: CASSDSNGGFEAFF. The CDR3 nucleotides read TGTGCCAGCAGTGACTCGAATGGGGGGTTTGAAGCTTTCTTT.

J is TRBJ1-2 and V is TRBV27; D is ambiguous. Trimming removed 3 bases from V and 0 bases from J, with 11 bases in between. The CDR3 covers 15 residues. Germline CDR1 is MNHEY and CDR2 is SMNVEV (reference sequence). The CDR3 region has the DNA TGTGCCAGCAGTTTGATAAGAGGAACTAACTATGGCTACACCTTC. This codes for CASSLIRGTNYGYTF.

The chain combines TRBV7-9 with TRBJ2-7, with 11 bases matching TRBD2. CDR3 size: 14 residues. V shed 4 bases, J shed 2 bases, and the junction held 1 base outside the gene matches. Germline CDR1 reads SEHNR; CDR2 reads FQNEAQ (reference sequence). The CDR3: CASSWTSGPYEQYF. The CDR3 DNA reads as TGTGCCAGCAGCTGGACTAGCGGGCCCTACGAGCAGTACTTC.

For this clone: A junction boundary mismatches the germline segment, possibly from a read error. The genes are TRBV4-3 and TRBJ1-2; weak D call: TRBD1 (6 bases). This CDR3 is built from 14 residues. CDR1 is LGHNA and CDR2 is YSLEER in the germline V gene. CDR3 loop: CASSQGLRGYGYTF. The DNA for the CDR3 is TGCGCCAGCAGTCAAGGGCTCAGGGGCTATGGCTACACCTTC.

V is TRBV18 and J is TRBJ1-4; D uncertain. The CDR3 is 13 residues long. The V and J ends lost 5 bases and 8 bases respectively, with 12 bases between them. Germline assignment: CDR1 KGHSH and CDR2 LQKENI. In DNA form, the CDR3 reads TGTGCCAGCTCATCCGAGGATGGAGAAAAACTGTTTTTT. Translating it yields CASSSEDGEKLFF.

This rearrangement joins TRBV27 to TRBJ1-1, with D possibly matching TRBD1 (5 bases). CDR3 length: 14 amino acids. V lost 0 bases, J lost 10 bases, and 15 bases lay in between. CDR1 and CDR2 from the germline V gene are MNHEY and SMNVEV (reference sequence). The CDR3 is CASSLSRGIPGAFF. The CDR3 DNA follows: TGTGCCAGCAGTTTATCGAGGGGCATCCCTGGAGCTTTCTTT.

The chain carries TRBV19 and TRBJ1-5, with TRBD1 identical over 12 bases. Germline V lookup: CDR1 LNHDA, CDR2 SQIVND (reference sequence). Trimming removed 6 bases from V and 5 bases from J; junction bases left unmatched: 2. The CDR3 contains 14 residues. The CDR3 bases are TGTGCCAGTAGCCGGGACAGGGGGCATCAGCCCCAGCATTTT. This translates into CASSRDRGHQPQHF.

J is TRBJ1-2 and V is TRBV4-3; no definite D call. Trimming removed 0 bases at V and 7 bases at J, with 18 bases between. CDR1 is LGHNA, CDR2 YSLEER, per germline. The CDR3 sequence is 16 residues long. Here the CDR3 DNA reads TGCGCCAGCAGCCAAGATACGGCGGACGGACGTCGTGGCTACACCTTC. As protein: CASSQDTADGRRGYTF.

This clone appeared a few times. The chain carries TRBV27 and TRBJ2-7, with D perhaps matching TRBD1 or TRBD2 (5 bases each). The V end lost 0 bases, the J end lost 2 bases, and 11 bases lay between the germline ends. Germline CDR1 and CDR2: MNHEY and SMNVEV (reference sequence). The CDR3 consists of 15 residues. Written as DNA, the CDR3 is TGTGCCAGCAGTTTATCGACAGCCGGGACCTACGAGCAGTACTTC. Amino acid sequence: CASSLSTAGTYEQYF.

The J gene is TRBJ2-1, the V gene TRBV18, with 7 bases fitting TRBD1. There are 13 residues in the CDR3. The junction had 5 bases not matched to a gene; V was cut back by 6 bases and J by 6 bases. Germline loops: CDR1 KGHSH, CDR2 LQKENI. This CDR3 reads CASSVEGANEQFF. The CDR3 DNA reads TGTGCCAGCTCCGTAGAGGGGGCCAATGAGCAGTTCTTC.